A selection of T cell receptor beta chains follows, all from one sample in a study of blood T cell repertoires in COVID-19. Profiling relied on immunoSEQ multiplex PCR, and the TCRdb table lists in-frame clones only, not all of them. The sample holds around 37,000 clones, around 70% seen once. Sequenced: peripheral blood. The receptors originated from an older man with COVID-19, enrolled during active disease. Each CDR3 is given with its conserved first and last residue. The D gene is left open where the match is weak. Rows may omit the clone size; those that give it use once, few, many or a size class.

D gene: TRBD1; clone size: -; V gene: TRBV2; CDR3 length: 16; CDR3 protein: CASRDGDRVRFQPQHF
D gene: TRBD1; clone size: -; V gene: TRBV6-5; CDR3 length: 14; CDR3 protein: CASSYSNRGYEQYF
D gene: TRBD1; clone size: -; V gene: TRBV19; CDR3 length: 15; CDR3 protein: CASSMRQGGLNEQFF
D gene: -; clone size: -; V gene: TRBV7-2; CDR3 length: 14; CDR3 protein: CASSGPRGNQPQHF
D gene: TRBD1; clone size: -; V gene: TRBV9; CDR3 length: 18; CDR3 protein: CASSVALGQGYGANVLTF
D gene: TRBD1; clone size: medium-sized; V gene: TRBV4-1; CDR3 length: 15; CDR3 protein: CASSQEDRDVHEQYF
D gene: TRBD1; clone size: once; V gene: TRBV4-1; CDR3 length: 16; CDR3 protein: CASSLLPGQGFYGYTF
D gene: -; clone size: -; V gene: TRBV4-1; CDR3 length: 16; CDR3 protein: CASSRIVPRAYNEQFF
D gene: TRBD1; clone size: -; V gene: TRBV4-1; CDR3 length: 16; CDR3 protein: CASSQERDSNNQPQHF
D gene: TRBD1; clone size: few; V gene: TRBV5-8; CDR3 length: 14; CDR3 protein: CASSQTTGYTEAFF
D gene: TRBD1; clone size: -; V gene: TRBV18; CDR3 length: 15; CDR3 protein: CASSPDRVRSDTQYF
D gene: TRBD2; clone size: -; V gene: TRBV5-1; CDR3 length: 15; CDR3 protein: CASSLLAGGTDTQYF
D gene: TRBD1; clone size: once; V gene: TRBV28; CDR3 length: 15; CDR3 protein: CASIPSGTDRRQQFF
D gene: -; clone size: few; V gene: TRBV29-1; CDR3 length: 13; CDR3 protein: CSVDVGGGGGYTF
D gene: -; clone size: -; V gene: TRBV7-8; CDR3 length: 16; CDR3 protein: CASSLSQGGVNTEAFF
D gene: TRBD1; clone size: -; V gene: TRBV6-4; CDR3 length: 15; CDR3 protein: CASSRPPGQGQKLFF
D gene: -; clone size: -; V gene: TRBV19; CDR3 length: 14; CDR3 protein: CASTRGLDTGELFF
D gene: TRBD2; clone size: -; V gene: TRBV3-1/TRBV3-2; CDR3 length: 14; CDR3 protein: CASSQAGGPDEQFF
D gene: TRBD1; clone size: -; V gene: TRBV5-1; CDR3 length: 16; CDR3 protein: CASSLRGTGGRDGYTF
D gene: TRBD1; clone size: -; V gene: TRBV3-1/TRBV3-2; CDR3 length: 13; CDR3 protein: CASSRTGGYEQYF
D gene: -; clone size: -; V gene: TRBV2; CDR3 length: 11; CDR3 protein: CALGGSGELFF
D gene: -; clone size: -; V gene: TRBV9; CDR3 length: 15; CDR3 protein: CASSVGQFGNTEAFF
D gene: -; clone size: medium-sized; V gene: TRBV7-9; CDR3 length: 15; CDR3 protein: CASSEWGPPNEKLFF
D gene: TRBD1; clone size: once; V gene: TRBV6-5; CDR3 length: 15; CDR3 protein: CASSYSPKGANIQYF
D gene: -; clone size: -; V gene: TRBV11-2; CDR3 length: 13; CDR3 protein: CASSLGPGSEAFF
D gene: -; clone size: -; V gene: TRBV5-1; CDR3 length: 14; CDR3 protein: CASSLSRQTGELFF
D gene: -; clone size: -; V gene: TRBV6-5; CDR3 length: 13; CDR3 protein: CASLPGGGQPQHF
D gene: TRBD1; clone size: -; V gene: TRBV4-1; CDR3 length: 15; CDR3 protein: CASSQGQSSYNEQFF
D gene: TRBD2; clone size: -; V gene: TRBV3-1/TRBV3-2; CDR3 length: 15; CDR3 protein: CASSQLAVSSYEQYF
D gene: -; clone size: few; V gene: TRBV7-2; CDR3 length: 13; CDR3 protein: CASSLARNTEAFF
D gene: TRBD1; clone size: -; V gene: TRBV20-1; CDR3 length: 11; CDR3 protein: CSASDRGGYTF
D gene: -; clone size: -; V gene: TRBV6-5; CDR3 length: 14; CDR3 protein: CASAGSPSFGEQYF
D gene: -; clone size: -; V gene: TRBV25-1; CDR3 length: 13; CDR3 protein: CASSFGSNQPQHF
D gene: -; clone size: -; V gene: TRBV4-1; CDR3 length: 16; CDR3 protein: CASSSRTGGLNSPLHF
D gene: -; clone size: -; V gene: TRBV29-1; CDR3 length: 10; CDR3 protein: CSVADTEAFF
D gene: TRBD1; clone size: -; V gene: TRBV19; CDR3 length: 14; CDR3 protein: CASSSQGAKETQYF
D gene: -; clone size: few; V gene: TRBV7-9; CDR3 length: 16; CDR3 protein: CASSLGWREDVWTQYF
D gene: -; clone size: -; V gene: TRBV5-1; CDR3 length: 15; CDR3 protein: CASSLDGGPRTEAFF
D gene: -; clone size: few; V gene: TRBV27; CDR3 length: 14; CDR3 protein: CASSIGGASQPQHF
D gene: TRBD1; clone size: -; V gene: TRBV10-2; CDR3 length: 14; CDR3 protein: CASSVGQSNQPQHF
D gene: -; clone size: -; V gene: TRBV7-3; CDR3 length: 12; CDR3 protein: CASRGAGNTIYF
D gene: TRBD2; clone size: -; V gene: TRBV6-5; CDR3 length: 15; CDR3 protein: CASSDGTSGSYEQYF
D gene: TRBD1; clone size: -; V gene: TRBV3-1/TRBV3-2; CDR3 length: 15; CDR3 protein: CASRTVGTAYNEQFF